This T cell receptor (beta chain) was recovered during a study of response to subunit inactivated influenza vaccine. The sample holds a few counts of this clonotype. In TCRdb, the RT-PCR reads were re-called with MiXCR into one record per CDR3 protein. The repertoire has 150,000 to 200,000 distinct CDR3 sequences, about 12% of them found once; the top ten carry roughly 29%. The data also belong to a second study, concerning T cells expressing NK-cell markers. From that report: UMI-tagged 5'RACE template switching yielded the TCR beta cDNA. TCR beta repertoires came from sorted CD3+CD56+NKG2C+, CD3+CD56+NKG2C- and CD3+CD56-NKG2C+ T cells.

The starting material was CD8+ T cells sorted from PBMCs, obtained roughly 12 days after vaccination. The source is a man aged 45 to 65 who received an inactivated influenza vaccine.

In nucleotides, the CDR3 is TGTGCCAGCAGCAAAGAGGTACAGGTGACGAGCTATGGCTACACCTTC. This encodes CASSKEVQVTSYGYTF. The V call is TRBV7-9, the J call TRBJ1-2; tentatively, D is TRBD1 (5 bases). Germline V gene data show CDR1 as SEHNR and CDR2 as FQNEAQ (reference sequence). The CDR3 spans 16 residues. The V and J ends lost 5 bases and 4 bases respectively, with 20 bases between them.